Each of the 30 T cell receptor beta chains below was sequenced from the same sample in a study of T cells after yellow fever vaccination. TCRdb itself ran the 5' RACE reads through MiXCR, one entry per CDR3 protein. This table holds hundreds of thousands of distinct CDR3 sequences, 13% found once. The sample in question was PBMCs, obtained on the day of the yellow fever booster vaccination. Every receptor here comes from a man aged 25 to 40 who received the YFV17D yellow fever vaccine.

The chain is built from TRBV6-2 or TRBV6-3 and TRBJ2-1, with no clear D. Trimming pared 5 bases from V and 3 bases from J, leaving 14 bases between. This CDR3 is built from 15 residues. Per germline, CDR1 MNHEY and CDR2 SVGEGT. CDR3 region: CASSGDLVVYNEQFF. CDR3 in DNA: TGTGCCAGCAGTGGTGATCTGGTTGTCTACAATGAGCAGTTCTTC.

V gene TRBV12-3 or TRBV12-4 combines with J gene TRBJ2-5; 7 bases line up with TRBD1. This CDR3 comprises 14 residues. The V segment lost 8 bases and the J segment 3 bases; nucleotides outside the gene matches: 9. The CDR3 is CASLIDRDKETQYF. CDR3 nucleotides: TGTGCCAGCCTAATAGACAGGGACAAAGAGACCCAGTACTTC.

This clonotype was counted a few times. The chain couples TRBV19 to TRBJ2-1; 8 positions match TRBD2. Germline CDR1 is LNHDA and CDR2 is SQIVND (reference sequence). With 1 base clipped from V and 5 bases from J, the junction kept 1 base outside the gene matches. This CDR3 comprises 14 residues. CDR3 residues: CASSIGRGDNEQFF. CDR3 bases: TGTGCCAGTAGTATAGGGCGGGGGGACAATGAGCAGTTCTTC.

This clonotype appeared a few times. The CDR3 region has the DNA TGTGCCAGCAGTACTACAGGGTCGGGGGCCGAGCAGTACTTC. Amino acids: CASSTTGSGAEQYF. This chain connects TRBV6-5 to TRBJ2-7, with D possibly called TRBD1 or TRBD2 (6 bases each). From germline, CDR1 is MNHEY and CDR2 SVGAGI. The CDR3 is 14 amino acids. Trimming cost V 5 bases and J 6 bases, with 17 bases left between them.

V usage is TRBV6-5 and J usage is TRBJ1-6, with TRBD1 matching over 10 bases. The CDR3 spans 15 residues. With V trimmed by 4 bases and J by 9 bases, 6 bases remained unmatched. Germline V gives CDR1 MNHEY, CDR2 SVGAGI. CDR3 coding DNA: TGTGCCAGCAGTTCGGGGACAGGGGTTTTTTCACCCCTCCACTTT. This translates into CASSSGTGVFSPLHF.

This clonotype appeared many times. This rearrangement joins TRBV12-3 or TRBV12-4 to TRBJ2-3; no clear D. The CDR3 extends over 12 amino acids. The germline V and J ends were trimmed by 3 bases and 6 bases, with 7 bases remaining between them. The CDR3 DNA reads TGTGCCAGCAGTTTCTCGGGTGATACGCAGTATTTT. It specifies CASSFSGDTQYF.

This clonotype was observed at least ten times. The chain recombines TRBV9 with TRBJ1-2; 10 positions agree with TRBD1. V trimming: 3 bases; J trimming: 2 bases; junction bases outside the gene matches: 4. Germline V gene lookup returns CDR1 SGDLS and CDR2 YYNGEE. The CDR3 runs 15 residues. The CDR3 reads CASSDRDRGNYGYTF. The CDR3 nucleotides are TGTGCCAGCAGCGACCGGGACAGGGGAAACTATGGCTACACCTTC.

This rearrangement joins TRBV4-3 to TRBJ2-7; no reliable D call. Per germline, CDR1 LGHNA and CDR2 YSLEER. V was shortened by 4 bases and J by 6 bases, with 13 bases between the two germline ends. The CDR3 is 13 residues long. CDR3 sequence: CASSPQVASEQYF. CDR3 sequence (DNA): TGCGCCAGCAGCCCGCAGGTCGCTTCCGAGCAGTACTTC.

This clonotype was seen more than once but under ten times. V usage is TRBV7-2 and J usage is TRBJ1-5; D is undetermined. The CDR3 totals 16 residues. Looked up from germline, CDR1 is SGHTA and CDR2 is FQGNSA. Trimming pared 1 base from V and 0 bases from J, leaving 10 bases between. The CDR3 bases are TGTGCCAGCAGCTTAGATAGCCCTTATAGCAATCAGCCCCAGCATTTT. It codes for CASSLDSPYSNQPQHF. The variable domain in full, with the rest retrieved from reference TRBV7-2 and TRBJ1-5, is GAGVSQSPSNKVTEKGKDVELRCDPISGHTALYWYRQSLGQGLEFLIYFQGNSAPDKSGLPSDRFSAERTGGSVSTLTIQRTQQEDSAVYLCASSLDSPYSNQPQHFGDGTRLSIL.

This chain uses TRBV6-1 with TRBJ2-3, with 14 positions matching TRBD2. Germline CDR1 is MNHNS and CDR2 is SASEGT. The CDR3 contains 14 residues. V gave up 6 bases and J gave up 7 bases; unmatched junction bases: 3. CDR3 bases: TGTGCCAGCAGCGGACTAGCGGGAGGCAATACGCAGTATTTT. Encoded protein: CASSGLAGGNTQYF.

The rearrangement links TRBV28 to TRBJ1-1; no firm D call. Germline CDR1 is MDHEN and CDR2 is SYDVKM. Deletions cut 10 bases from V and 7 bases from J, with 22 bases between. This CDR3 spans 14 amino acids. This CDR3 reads CATHSSLGAIEAFF. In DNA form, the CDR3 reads TGTGCCACCCATAGCTCTTTGGGCGCGATTGAAGCTTTCTTT.

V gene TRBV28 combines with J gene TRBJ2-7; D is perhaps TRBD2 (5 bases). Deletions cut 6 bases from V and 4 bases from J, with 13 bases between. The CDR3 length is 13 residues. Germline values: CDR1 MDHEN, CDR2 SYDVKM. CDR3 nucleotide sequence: TGTGCCAGCAGCCCGGGATCCAGGTACGAGCAGTACTTC. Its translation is CASSPGSRYEQYF.

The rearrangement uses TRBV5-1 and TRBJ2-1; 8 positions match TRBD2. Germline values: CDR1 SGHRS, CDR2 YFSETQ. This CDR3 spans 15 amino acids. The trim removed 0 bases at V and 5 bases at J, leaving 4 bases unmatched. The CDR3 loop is CASSLGGLADNEQFF. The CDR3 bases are TGCGCCAGCAGCTTGGGAGGACTAGCTGACAATGAGCAGTTCTTC.

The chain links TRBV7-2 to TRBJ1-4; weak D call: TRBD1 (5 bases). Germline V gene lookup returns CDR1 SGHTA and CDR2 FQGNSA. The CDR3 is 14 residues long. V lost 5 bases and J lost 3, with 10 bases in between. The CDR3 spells CASSPGFSNEKLFF. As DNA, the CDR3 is TGTGCCAGCAGCCCAGGGTTCTCTAATGAAAAACTGTTTTTT.

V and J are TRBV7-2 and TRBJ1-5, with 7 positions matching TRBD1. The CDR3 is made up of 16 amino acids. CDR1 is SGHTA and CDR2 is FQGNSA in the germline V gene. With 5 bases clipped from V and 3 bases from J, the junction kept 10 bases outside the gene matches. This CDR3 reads CASSPRGGGLNQPQHF. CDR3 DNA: TGTGCCAGCAGCCCCCGGGGAGGGGGCCTCAATCAGCCCCAGCATTTT.

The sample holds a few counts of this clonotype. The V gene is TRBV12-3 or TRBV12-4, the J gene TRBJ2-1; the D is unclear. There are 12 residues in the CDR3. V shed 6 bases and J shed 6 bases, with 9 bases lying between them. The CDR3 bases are TGTGCCAGCAGCCCGAAGGGCAATGAGCAGTTCTTC. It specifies CASSPKGNEQFF.

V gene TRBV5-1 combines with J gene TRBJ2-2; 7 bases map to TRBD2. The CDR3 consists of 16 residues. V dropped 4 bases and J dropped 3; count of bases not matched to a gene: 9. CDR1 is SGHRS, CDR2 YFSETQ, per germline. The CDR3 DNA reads TGCGCCAGCAGCCCTAGGACTAGAGGAGACACCGGGGAGCTGTTTTTT. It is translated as CASSPRTRGDTGELFF.

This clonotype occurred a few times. CDR3 sequence reads: CASSRLAGGNAGELFF. For the CDR3, the DNA is TGTGCCAGCAGCCGCCTAGCGGGAGGGAACGCTGGGGAGCTGTTTTTT. This chain joins TRBV12-3 or TRBV12-4 and TRBJ2-2; TRBD2 aligns across 12 bases. V was pared by 6 bases and J by 8 bases, with 10 bases of the junction left unmatched. The length of the CDR3 is 16 residues.

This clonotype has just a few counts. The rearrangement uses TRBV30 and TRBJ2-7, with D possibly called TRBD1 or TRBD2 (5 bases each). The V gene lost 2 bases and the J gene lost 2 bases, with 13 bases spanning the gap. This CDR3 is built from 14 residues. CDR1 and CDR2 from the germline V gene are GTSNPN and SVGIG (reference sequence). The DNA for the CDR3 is TGTGCCTGGAGTAAACGGGACGGCACCTACGAGCAGTACTTC. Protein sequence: CAWSKRDGTYEQYF.

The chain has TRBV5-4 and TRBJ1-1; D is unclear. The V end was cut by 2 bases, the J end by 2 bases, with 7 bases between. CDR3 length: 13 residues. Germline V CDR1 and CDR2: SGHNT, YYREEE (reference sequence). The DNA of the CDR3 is TGTGCCAGCAGCTTCAACAGCAACACTGAAGCTTTCTTT. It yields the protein CASSFNSNTEAFF.

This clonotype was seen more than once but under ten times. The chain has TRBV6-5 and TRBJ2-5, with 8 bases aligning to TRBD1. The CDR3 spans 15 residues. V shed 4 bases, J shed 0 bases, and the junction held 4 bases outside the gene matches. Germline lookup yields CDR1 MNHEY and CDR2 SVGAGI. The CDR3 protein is CASSSTGVYQETQYF. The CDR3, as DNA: TGTGCCAGCAGTTCGACAGGGGTGTACCAAGAGACCCAGTACTTC.

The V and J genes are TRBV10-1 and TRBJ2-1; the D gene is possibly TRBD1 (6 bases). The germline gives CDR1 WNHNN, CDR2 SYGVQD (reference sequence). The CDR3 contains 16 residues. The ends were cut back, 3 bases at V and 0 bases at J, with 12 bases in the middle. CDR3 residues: CASSDSQGSSYNEQFF. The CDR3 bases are TGCGCCAGCAGTGACAGTCAGGGGAGCTCCTACAATGAGCAGTTCTTC.

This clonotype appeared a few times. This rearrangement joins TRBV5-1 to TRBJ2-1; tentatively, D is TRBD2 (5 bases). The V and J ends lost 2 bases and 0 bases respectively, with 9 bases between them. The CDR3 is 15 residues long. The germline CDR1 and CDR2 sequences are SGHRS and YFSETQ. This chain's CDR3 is CASSLAALSYNEQFF. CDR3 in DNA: TGCGCCAGCAGCTTAGCGGCGCTCTCCTACAATGAGCAGTTCTTC.

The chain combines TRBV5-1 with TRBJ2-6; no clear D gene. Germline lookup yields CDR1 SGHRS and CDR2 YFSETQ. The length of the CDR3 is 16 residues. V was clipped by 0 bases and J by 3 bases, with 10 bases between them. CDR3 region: CASSLGSALGANVLTF. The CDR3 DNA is TGCGCCAGCAGCTTGGGTTCCGCCCTTGGGGCCAACGTCCTGACTTTC.

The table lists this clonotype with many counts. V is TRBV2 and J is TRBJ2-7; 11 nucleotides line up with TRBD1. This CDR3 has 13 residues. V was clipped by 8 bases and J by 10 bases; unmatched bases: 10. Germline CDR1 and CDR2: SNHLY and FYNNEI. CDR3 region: CASGGQGVLDQYF. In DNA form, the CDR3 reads TGTGCCAGCGGGGGACAGGGGGTTCTTGATCAGTACTTC.

The CDR3 DNA reads as TGCGCCAGCAGCGTCGGGACAGGGGGCCAGTACGAGCAGTACTTC. It specifies CASSVGTGGQYEQYF. The chain is built from TRBV5-1 and TRBJ2-7, with 12 bases matching TRBD1. This CDR3 region has 15 residues. The germline V gene encodes CDR1 SGHRS and CDR2 YFSETQ. With 4 bases clipped from V and 4 bases from J, the junction kept 6 bases outside the gene matches.

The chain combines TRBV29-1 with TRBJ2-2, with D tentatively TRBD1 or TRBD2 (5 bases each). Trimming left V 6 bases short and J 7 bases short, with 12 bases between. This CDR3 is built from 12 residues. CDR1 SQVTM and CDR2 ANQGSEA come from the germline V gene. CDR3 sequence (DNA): TGCAGCGTGACGAGGGGCGGCGGGGAGCTGTTTTTT. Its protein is CSVTRGGGELFF.

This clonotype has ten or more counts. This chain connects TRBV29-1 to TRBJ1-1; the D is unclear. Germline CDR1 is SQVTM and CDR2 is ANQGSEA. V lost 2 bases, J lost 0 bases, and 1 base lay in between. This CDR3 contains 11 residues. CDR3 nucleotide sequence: TGCAGCGTTGAAATGAACACTGAAGCTTTCTTT. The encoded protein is CSVEMNTEAFF.

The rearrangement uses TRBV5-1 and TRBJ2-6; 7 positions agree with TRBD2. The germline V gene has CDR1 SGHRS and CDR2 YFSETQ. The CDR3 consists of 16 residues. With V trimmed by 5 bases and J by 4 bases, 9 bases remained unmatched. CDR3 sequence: CASSSHPGGGANVLTF. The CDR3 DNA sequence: TGCGCCAGCAGTTCTCATCCCGGGGGGGGGGCCAACGTCCTGACTTTC.

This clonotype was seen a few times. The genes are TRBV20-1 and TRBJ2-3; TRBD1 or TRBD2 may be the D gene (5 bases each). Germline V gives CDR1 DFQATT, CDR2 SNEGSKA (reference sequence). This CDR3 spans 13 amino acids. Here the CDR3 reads CSPTMRGADTQYF. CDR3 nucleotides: TGCAGCCCTACCATGAGGGGTGCAGATACGCAGTATTTT.